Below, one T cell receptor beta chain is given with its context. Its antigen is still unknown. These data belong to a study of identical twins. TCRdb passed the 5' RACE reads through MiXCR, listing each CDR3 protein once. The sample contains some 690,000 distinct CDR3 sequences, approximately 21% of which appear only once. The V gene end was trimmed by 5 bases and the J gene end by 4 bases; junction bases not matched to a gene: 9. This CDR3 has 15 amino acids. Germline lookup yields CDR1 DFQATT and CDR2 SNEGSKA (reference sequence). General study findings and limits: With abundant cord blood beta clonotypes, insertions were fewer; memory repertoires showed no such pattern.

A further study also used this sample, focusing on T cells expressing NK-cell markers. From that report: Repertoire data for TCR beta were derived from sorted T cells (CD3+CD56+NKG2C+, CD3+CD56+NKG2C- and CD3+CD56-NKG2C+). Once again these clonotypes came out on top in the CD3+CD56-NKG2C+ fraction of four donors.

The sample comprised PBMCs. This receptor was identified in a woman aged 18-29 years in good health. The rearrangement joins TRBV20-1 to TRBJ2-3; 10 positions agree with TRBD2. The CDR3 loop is CSAQASGSPADTQYF. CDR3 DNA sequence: TGCAGTGCTCAAGCTAGCGGGAGTCCGGCAGATACGCAGTATTTT.